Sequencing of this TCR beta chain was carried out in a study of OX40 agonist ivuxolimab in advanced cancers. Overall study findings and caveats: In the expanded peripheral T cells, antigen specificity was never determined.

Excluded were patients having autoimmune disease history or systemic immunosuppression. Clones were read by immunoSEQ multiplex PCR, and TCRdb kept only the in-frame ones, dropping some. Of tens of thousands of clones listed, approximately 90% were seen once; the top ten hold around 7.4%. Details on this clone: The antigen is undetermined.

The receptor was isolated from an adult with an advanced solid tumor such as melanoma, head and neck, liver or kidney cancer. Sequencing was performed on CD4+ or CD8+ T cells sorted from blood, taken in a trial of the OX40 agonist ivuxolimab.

CDR3 coding DNA: TGTGCCAGCAGTTTAACCACCGGGACACTTACCTACGAGCAGTACTTC. Its protein product is CASSLTTGTLTYEQYF. The chain couples TRBV27 to TRBJ2-7; D possibly corresponds to TRBD1 (6 bases). Germline V CDR1 and CDR2: MNHEY, SMNVEV (reference sequence). V gave up 2 bases and J gave up 2 bases, with 16 bases separating them. The CDR3 spans 16 residues.